Listed below are T cell receptor beta chains from one sample, sequenced in a study of T cell repertoires in cytomegalovirus infection. TCRdb independently ran MiXCR on the reads; one entry per CDR3 protein. The sample contains about 310,000 distinct CDR3 sequences, roughly 16% of which appear only once. Source material: PBMCs. These receptors came from a human donor in good health (CMV status not recorded). Some clones in this sample may be carry-over from other donors' samples. CDR3s include the opening cysteine and the closing phenylalanine or tryptophan. A D gene is named only where the DNA matches it firmly. Expanded clones get a size class; other rows say once, few or many, or leave the size out.

D gene,V gene,clone size,J gene,CDR3 protein,CDR3 DNA
-,TRBV7-6,-,TRBJ2-1,CASSLAAGPNPEQFF,TGTGCCAGCAGCTTAGCTGCGGGGCCCAACCCAGAGCAGTTCTTC
TRBD2,TRBV13,many,TRBJ2-3,CASAVTSGGPGLDTQYF,TGTGCCAGCGCAGTCACTAGCGGGGGCCCTGGTTTGGATACGCAGTATTTT
TRBD1,TRBV6-2/TRBV6-3,-,TRBJ2-2,CASSKQGSGELFF,TGTGCCAGCAGTAAACAGGGGTCCGGGGAGCTGTTTTTT
-,TRBV4-2,few,TRBJ2-7,CASSQVTGFDEQYF,TGTGCCAGCAGCCAGGTAACAGGGTTTGACGAGCAGTACTTC
-,TRBV6-5,many,TRBJ1-3,CASSYSRGTDGNTIYF,TGTGCCAGCAGTTACTCGCGAGGGACTGACGGAAACACCATATATTTT
TRBD2,TRBV20-1,few,TRBJ2-3,CSASVAGGTDTQYF,TGCAGTGCTAGCGTAGCGGGAGGCACAGATACGCAGTATTTT
-,TRBV7-8,-,TRBJ1-6,CASSLVTGRYDSPLHF,TGTGCCAGCAGCTTAGTCACAGGGCGTTACGATTCACCCCTCCACTTT
-,TRBV20-1,few,TRBJ1-5,CSARGTGISNQPQHF,TGCAGTGCTAGAGGCACAGGGATTAGCAATCAGCCCCAGCATTTT
TRBD1,TRBV6-1,many,TRBJ2-1,CASSPGQATSYNEQFF,TGTGCCAGCAGTCCCGGACAGGCTACCTCCTACAATGAGCAGTTCTTC
-,TRBV28,-,TRBJ2-3,CASSIFTADTQYF,TGTGCCAGCAGTATTTTCACAGCAGATACGCAGTATTTT
-,TRBV5-1,-,TRBJ1-4,CASSSGRATNEKLFF,TGCGCCAGCAGCTCTGGACGGGCAACTAATGAAAAACTGTTTTTT
-,TRBV20-1,-,TRBJ1-1,CRGVNSNTEAFF,TGCAGAGGAGTGAATTCGAACACTGAAGCTTTCTTT
-,TRBV27,few,TRBJ1-1,CASTIYPSKAFF,TGTGCCAGCACAATTTACCCATCCAAAGCTTTCTTT
-,TRBV4-3,-,TRBJ2-3,CASSQDLGRLDSTDTQYF,TGCGCCAGCAGCCAAGATTTGGGCAGACTAGATAGCACAGATACGCAGTATTTT
-,TRBV6-5,many,TRBJ2-6,CASSYSRGSSSGANVLTF,TGTGCCAGCAGTTACTCGCGGGGTTCGAGCTCTGGGGCCAACGTCCTGACTTTC
-,TRBV6-6,few,TRBJ1-4,CASSLQGRPGEKLFF,TGTGCCAGCAGTTTGCAAGGGCGGCCTGGGGAGAAACTGTTTTTT
-,TRBV11-2,-,TRBJ2-3,CASSLGSGGALRLRTDTQYF,TGTGCCAGCAGCTTAGGATCCGGTGGTGCGCTCCGGCTCCGCACAGATACGCAGTATTTT
TRBD2,TRBV4-1,many,TRBJ2-1,CASSQELRAGEYNEQFF,TGCGCCAGCAGCCAAGAACTGCGAGCGGGGGAGTACAATGAGCAGTTCTTC
-,TRBV5-4,few,TRBJ1-4,CASSVGVTNEKLFF,TGTGCCAGCAGCGTCGGGGTAACTAATGAAAAACTGTTTTTT
TRBD1,TRBV28,many,TRBJ1-5,CASNRDRDQPQHF,TGTGCCAGCAACCGAGACAGGGATCAGCCCCAGCATTTT